This T cell receptor beta chain was captured by sequencing in a study of blood T cell repertoires in COVID-19. Study overall: Donors in the United States, Italy and Spain gave samples during acute or convalescent COVID-19. T cells, B-cell-depleted T cells, or PBMCs provided the cDNA or gDNA that served as material.

Per the study methods: Amplification of reference gene primers provided the estimated nucleated cell counts. The protocol was immunoSEQ multiplex PCR, while the TCRdb copy is restricted to in-frame clones and leaves out a portion. V and J calls and clone size are those listed in that table; D and trimming were worked out from the DNA. This table has approximately 280,000 clones, approximately 85% appearing once. This clone was found once. Germline is not matched at one junction end, which may reflect a read error. The CDR3 is 15 residues long. Germline loops: CDR1 SGHDN, CDR2 FVKESK. The sample was peripheral blood. The rearrangement uses TRBV14 and TRBJ2-5; D might be TRBD2 (6 bases). The TCR comes from a woman aged 65 to 85 with acute or convalescent COVID-19. The chain's CDR3 is CVSSPRLGLRETQYF. DNA of the CDR3: TGTGTCAGCAGCCCTAGACTAGGCCTGCGAGAGACCCAGTACTTC.